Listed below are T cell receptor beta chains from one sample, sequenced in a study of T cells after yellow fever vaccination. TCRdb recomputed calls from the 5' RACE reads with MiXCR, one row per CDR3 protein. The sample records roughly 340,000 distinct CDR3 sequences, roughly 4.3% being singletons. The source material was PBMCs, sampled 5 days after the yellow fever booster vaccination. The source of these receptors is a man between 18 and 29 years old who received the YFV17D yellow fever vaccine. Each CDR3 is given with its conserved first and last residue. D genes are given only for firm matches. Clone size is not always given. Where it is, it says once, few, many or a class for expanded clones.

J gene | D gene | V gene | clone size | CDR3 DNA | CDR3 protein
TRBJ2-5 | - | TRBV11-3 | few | TGTGCCAGCAGCTTACGAAGGGCAGGACCGCAAGAGACCCAGTACTTC | CASSLRRAGPQETQYF
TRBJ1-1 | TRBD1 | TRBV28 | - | TGTGCCAGCAGCCCTGGACAGGATTACACTGAAGCTTTCTTT | CASSPGQDYTEAFF
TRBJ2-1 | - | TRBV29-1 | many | TGCAGCGACAGACAGAGCTCCTACAATGAGCAGTTCTTC | CSDRQSSYNEQFF
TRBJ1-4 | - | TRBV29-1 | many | TGCAGCCACTCAGGAGATAATGAAAAACTGTTTTTT | CSHSGDNEKLFF
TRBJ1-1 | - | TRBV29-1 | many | TGCAGCGGAAGGGTCGGTTCGAACACTGAAGCTTTCTTT | CSGRVGSNTEAFF
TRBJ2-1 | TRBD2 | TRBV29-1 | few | TGCAGCGTTGATAGCGGGGGGGCCCGGAATGAGCAGTTCTTC | CSVDSGGARNEQFF
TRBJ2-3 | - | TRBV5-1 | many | TGCGCCAGCAGCAGGACAGTCCAGACAGATACGCAGTATTTT | CASSRTVQTDTQYF
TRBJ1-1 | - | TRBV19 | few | TGTGCCAGTAGTATTGTGGGTGGCACTGAAGCTTTCTTT | CASSIVGGTEAFF
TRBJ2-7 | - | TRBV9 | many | TGTGCCAGCAGCGTATCCGGCACCTACTCCTACGAGCAGTACTTC | CASSVSGTYSYEQYF
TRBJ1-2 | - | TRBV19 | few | TGTGCCAGTAGTGCGGGACGGAGAGATCGGGGCTACACCTTC | CASSAGRRDRGYTF
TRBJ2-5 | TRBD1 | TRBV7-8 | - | TGTGCCGGCAGGGGGCTTGGGGAGACCCAGTACTTC | CAGRGLGETQYF
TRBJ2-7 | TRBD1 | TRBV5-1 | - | TGCGCCAGCAGCCAAGGACAGGGCCGGTACGAGCAGTACTTC | CASSQGQGRYEQYF
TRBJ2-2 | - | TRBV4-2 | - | TGTGCCAGCAGCCAAGATCCTACCGTCGGGGAGCTGTTTTTT | CASSQDPTVGELFF
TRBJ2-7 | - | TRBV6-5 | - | TGTGCCAGCAGTTACGGGGGGCGCCTCTCCGAGCAGTACTTC | CASSYGGRLSEQYF
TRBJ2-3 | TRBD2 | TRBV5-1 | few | TGCGCCAGCAGCTTGGAATCCGGGGGGAGCACAGATACGCAGTATTTT | CASSLESGGSTDTQYF
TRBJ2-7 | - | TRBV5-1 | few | TGCGCCAGCAGCTTGGACGCGACACCTAACTACGAGCAGTACTTC | CASSLDATPNYEQYF
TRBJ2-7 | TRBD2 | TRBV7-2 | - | TGTGCCAGCAGCTTTACTAGCGGGGGGATTTACGAGCAGTACTTC | CASSFTSGGIYEQYF
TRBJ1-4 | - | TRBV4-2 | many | TGTGCCAGCAGCCAAGGTTATGCAACTAATGAAAAACTGTTTTTT | CASSQGYATNEKLFF
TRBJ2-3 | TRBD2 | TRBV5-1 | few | TGCGCCAGCAGCCAGGACCCCGGGACTAGCGGGGGGGCAGCAGATACGCAGTATTTT | CASSQDPGTSGGAADTQYF
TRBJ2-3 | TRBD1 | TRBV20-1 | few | TGCAGTGCTCCAACCCGGGACAGGGGGCGAAGGGATACGCAGTATTTT | CSAPTRDRGRRDTQYF
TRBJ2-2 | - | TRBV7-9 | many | TGTGCCAGCAGCTCCCGGGATTTTAACACCGGGGAGCTGTTTTTT | CASSSRDFNTGELFF
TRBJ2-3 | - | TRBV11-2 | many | TGTGCCAGCAGCTTAAGAAGTCAAACGGATACGCAGTATTTT | CASSLRSQTDTQYF
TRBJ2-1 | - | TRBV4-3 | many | TGCGCCAGCAGCCAGCTGTGGGGCTGGGTGGCCGATGAGCAGTTCTTC | CASSQLWGWVADEQFF
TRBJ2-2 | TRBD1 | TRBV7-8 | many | TGTGCCAGCAGCCTACGGACAGGGGGGTCCGGGGAGCTGTTTTTT | CASSLRTGGSGELFF
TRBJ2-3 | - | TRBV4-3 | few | TGCGCCAGCAGCCAAGTAGATTACCCAGATACGCAGTATTTT | CASSQVDYPDTQYF